This T cell receptor beta chain was captured in a study of T cell responses to AZD1222 COVID-19 vaccine. Whole-study results and caveats: Clonal diversity was possibly underestimated, and white British individuals and females predominated among donors.

Sequenced by immunoSEQ multiplex PCR; TCRdb stores in-frame clones only, minus some. The repertoire has about 97,000 clones, around 87% of them found once; the top ten carry 5%. As for this clone: Its antigen is currently unknown.

Germline CDR1 SGHNT, CDR2 YYREEE (reference sequence). This CDR3 spans 14 amino acids. With 4 bases removed from V and 2 bases from J, the gap between germline ends came to 13 bases. The chain combines TRBV5-4 with TRBJ2-7; possible D gene TRBD1, 7 bases. Sequences were derived from peripheral blood, sampled on day 0 of AZD1222 vaccination. The TCR was taken from an adult in good health. The CDR3 sequence: CASSQGGTAYEQYF. As DNA, the CDR3 is TGTGCCAGCAGCCAGGGGGGTACAGCCTACGAGCAGTACTTC.